A single sample gave rise to the 30 T cell receptor beta chains below, sequenced in a study of monozygotic twins with inflammatory bowel disease. Reprocessing the 5' RACE reads, TCRdb reports a single entry for every CDR3 protein and omits DNA. The sample data list 440,000 or so distinct CDR3 sequences. Sequences were obtained from blood. The receptors come from a human donor with ulcerative colitis or Crohn's disease, or a healthy co-twin of an affected twin (not recorded which).

The chain recombines TRBV13 with TRBJ2-3; as DNA is missing, the TRBD1 call by TCRdb cannot be tested. Germline V gene lookup returns CDR1 PRHDT and CDR2 FYEKMQ (reference sequence). There are 23 residues in the CDR3. The CDR3 loop reads CASSPRGLSYGSDGGIHTNTQYF.

The genes are TRBV3-1 and TRBJ2-1; checking the TCRdb D call of TRBD1 is not possible without DNA. Germline loops: CDR1 LGHDT, CDR2 YNNKEL (reference sequence). The CDR3 is 15 residues long. This CDR3 is CASSQSGQSVDEQFF.

J is TRBJ1-1 and V is TRBV5-1. The germline V gene encodes CDR1 SGHRS and CDR2 YFSETQ. There are 17 residues in the CDR3. This CDR3 is CASSLGGGVGLNTEAFF. Complete variable domain (other parts from reference TRBV5-1 and TRBJ1-1): KAGVTQTPRYLIKTRGQQVTLSCSPISGHRSVSWYQQTPGQGLQFLFEYFSETQRNKGNFPGRFSGRQFSNSRSEMNVSTLELGDSALYLCASSLGGGVGLNTEAFFGQGTRLTVV.

The J gene is TRBJ2-7, the V gene TRBV12-3 or TRBV12-4. This CDR3 is 12 amino acids long. The CDR3 sequence is CASSEGAYEQYF.

V and J are TRBV19 and TRBJ1-1; TCRdb gives TRBD1 as the D gene, but with no DNA this cannot be confirmed. The germline CDR1 and CDR2 sequences are LNHDA and SQIVND (reference sequence). This CDR3 contains 13 residues. CDR3 region: CASIPGRSRETFF.

The V and J genes are TRBV29-1 and TRBJ1-1; the D call from TCRdb, TRBD1, cannot be confirmed without DNA. Germline CDR1 and CDR2: SQVTM and ANQGSEA. The CDR3 length is 11 residues. CDR3 protein: CSVGTGTEAFF. Variable domain in full (rest from reference TRBV29-1 and TRBJ1-1): SAVISQKPSRDICQRGTSLTIQCQVDSQVTMMFWYRQQPGQSLTLIATANQGSEATYESGFVIDKFPISRPNLTFSTLTVSNMSPEDSSIYLCSVGTGTEAFFGQGTRLTVV.

The rearrangement uses TRBV15 and TRBJ2-1; the TRBD2 assignment by TCRdb is unverifiable without DNA. The CDR3 runs 16 residues. Germline values: CDR1 LNHNV, CDR2 YYDKDF (reference sequence). The CDR3 reads CATSSSGTSGYNEQFF.

J is TRBJ2-1 and V is TRBV19; as DNA is missing, the TRBD2 call by TCRdb cannot be tested. The germline V gene has CDR1 LNHDA and CDR2 SQIVND (reference sequence). The CDR3 extends over 12 amino acids. CDR3 region: CASSSPRDEQFF.

The chain combines TRBV5-5 with TRBJ2-7; the TCRdb D gene call, TRBD1, has no DNA to confirm it. The CDR3 consists of 14 residues. Germline V gene data show CDR1 as SGHKS and CDR2 as YYEKEE (reference sequence). The CDR3 loop reads CASSFNQGDYEQYF.

The chain recombines TRBV6-1 with TRBJ1-1; the D call from TCRdb, TRBD1, cannot be confirmed without DNA. This CDR3 has 16 residues. CDR1 and CDR2 from the germline V gene are MNHNS and SASEGT. CDR3 in amino acids: CASSGDSWGMNTEAFF.

The V call is TRBV5-8, the J call TRBJ1-1. CDR1 is SGHTS and CDR2 is YDEGEE in the germline V gene. This CDR3 has 14 residues. The chain's CDR3 is CASSSGGWDTEAFF. Combining the CDR3 with reference TRBV5-8 and TRBJ1-1 gives the whole variable domain EAGVTQSPTHLIKTRGQQATLRCSPISGHTSVYWYQQALGLGLQFLLWYDEGEERNRGNFPPRFSGRQFPNYSSELNVNALELEDSALYLCASSSGGWDTEAFFGQGTRLTVV.

CDR3 loop: CASSLTTGGNTGELFF. This chain connects TRBV5-1 to TRBJ2-2; TCRdb's assignment of TRBD1 cannot be checked, as there is no DNA. The germline V gene has CDR1 SGHRS and CDR2 YFSETQ. CDR3 size: 16 residues. Combining the CDR3 with reference TRBV5-1 and TRBJ2-2 gives the whole variable domain KAGVTQTPRYLIKTRGQQVTLSCSPISGHRSVSWYQQTPGQGLQFLFEYFSETQRNKGNFPGRFSGRQFSNSRSEMNVSTLELGDSALYLCASSLTTGGNTGELFFGEGSRLTVL.

V gene TRBV20-1 combines with J gene TRBJ1-2; TCRdb's assignment of TRBD1 cannot be checked, as there is no DNA. CDR3 length: 14 residues. The germline V gene encodes CDR1 DFQATT and CDR2 SNEGSKA (reference sequence). The CDR3 sequence: CSADGGRTNYGYTF.

J is TRBJ2-1 and V is TRBV10-3; TCRdb calls TRBD2, which cannot be checked without DNA. Germline CDR1 and CDR2: ENHRY and SYGVKD. The CDR3 has 13 amino acids. Here the CDR3 reads CAIVSREGTEQFF.

The chain employs TRBV5-1 and TRBJ2-5; TCRdb selects TRBD1, and the lack of DNA leaves this call unchecked. Germline assignment: CDR1 SGHRS and CDR2 YFSETQ. There are 14 residues in the CDR3. The CDR3 sequence: CASSSYRGEETQYF.

The CDR3 sequence is CASSLRVASSSYNEQFF. The chain employs TRBV6-2 or TRBV6-3 and TRBJ2-1. The CDR3 sequence is 17 residues long. Germline V gives CDR1 MNHEY, CDR2 SVGEGT.

The chain links TRBV11-2 to TRBJ2-2; absent DNA, TCRdb's TRBD1 call cannot be checked. Germline V gene sequence: CDR1 SGHAT, CDR2 FQNNGV. The CDR3 runs 17 residues. The CDR3 region is CASSFNPDRGSTGELFF.

The chain combines TRBV7-2 with TRBJ2-7; TCRdb designates TRBD1, a call that cannot be tested without DNA. CDR3 length: 15 amino acids. CDR1 and CDR2 (germline): SGHTA, FQGNSA. This chain's CDR3 is CASSLRGAGAYEQYF.

V gene TRBV5-1 combines with J gene TRBJ1-1; TCRdb names TRBD1, which stays unverified in the absence of DNA. Germline V gene data show CDR1 as SGHRS and CDR2 as YFSETQ. The CDR3 runs to 14 residues. The CDR3 loop is CASSLDGGQGEAFF.

This chain uses TRBV13 with TRBJ2-3; TCRdb's D call of TRBD1 is untestable without DNA. Germline lookup yields CDR1 PRHDT and CDR2 FYEKMQ (reference sequence). The CDR3 contains 15 residues. The CDR3 spells CASSPPQGTADTQYF.

The chain couples TRBV6-5 to TRBJ2-2. The CDR3 runs 15 residues. The germline V gene encodes CDR1 MNHEY and CDR2 SVGAGI. The CDR3 here is CASSYSWLNTGELFF.

The chain uses TRBV7-6 and TRBJ2-1. Looked up from germline, CDR1 is SGHVS and CDR2 is FNYEAQ. This CDR3 has 14 amino acids. CDR3 sequence reads: CASSPTDGYNEQFF. Filled out from reference TRBV7-6 and TRBJ2-1, the complete variable domain reads GAGVSQSPRYKVTKRGQDVALRCDPISGHVSLYWYRQALGQGPEFLTYFNYEAQQDKSGLPNDRFSAERPEGSISTLTIQRTEQRDSAMYRCASSPTDGYNEQFFGPGTRLTVL.

The chain has TRBV7-6 and TRBJ2-3; lacking DNA, the TRBD1 call made by TCRdb goes unchecked. From germline, CDR1 is SGHVS and CDR2 FNYEAQ. This CDR3 contains 14 residues. CDR3 in amino acids: CASSRTGNTDTQYF.

This chain uses TRBV20-1 with TRBJ1-5; the TRBD1 assignment by TCRdb is unverifiable without DNA. The CDR3 contains 14 residues. From germline, CDR1 is DFQATT and CDR2 SNEGSKA (reference sequence). CDR3 protein: CSASAGGGNQPQHF.

J is TRBJ2-1 and V is TRBV5-1. Germline CDR1 is SGHRS and CDR2 is YFSETQ. The CDR3 covers 11 residues. This chain's CDR3 is CASSLEDAHFF.

The chain combines TRBV5-1 with TRBJ2-6; TCRdb designates TRBD2, a call that cannot be tested without DNA. Germline assignment: CDR1 SGHRS and CDR2 YFSETQ. CDR3 length: 15 residues. The CDR3 reads CATGGGLSGANVLTF.

This chain joins TRBV20-1 and TRBJ2-1; TCRdb reports TRBD1, a call that lacks DNA to check it against. The germline gives CDR1 DFQATT, CDR2 SNEGSKA (reference sequence). The CDR3 consists of 12 residues. CDR3 protein: CSAEQGYNEQLF.

The chain is built from TRBV20-1 and TRBJ2-1; there is no DNA to check the TCRdb D call of TRBD2. This CDR3 comprises 16 residues. CDR1 is DFQATT, CDR2 SNEGSKA, per germline (reference sequence). This CDR3 is CSAREGTGGSNNEQFF.

The chain joins TRBV10-3 to TRBJ2-2; the D gene TCRdb calls, TRBD2, cannot be checked with no DNA. The V gene's germline CDR1 is ENHRY and CDR2 SYGVKD. This CDR3 has 17 amino acids. The CDR3 loop is CAIKRRLAGSNTGELFF.

The chain couples TRBV7-2 to TRBJ2-7. Per the germline V gene, CDR1 is SGHTA and CDR2 is FQGNSA. The CDR3 has 14 amino acids. The chain's CDR3 is CASSLIIGTSEQYF.